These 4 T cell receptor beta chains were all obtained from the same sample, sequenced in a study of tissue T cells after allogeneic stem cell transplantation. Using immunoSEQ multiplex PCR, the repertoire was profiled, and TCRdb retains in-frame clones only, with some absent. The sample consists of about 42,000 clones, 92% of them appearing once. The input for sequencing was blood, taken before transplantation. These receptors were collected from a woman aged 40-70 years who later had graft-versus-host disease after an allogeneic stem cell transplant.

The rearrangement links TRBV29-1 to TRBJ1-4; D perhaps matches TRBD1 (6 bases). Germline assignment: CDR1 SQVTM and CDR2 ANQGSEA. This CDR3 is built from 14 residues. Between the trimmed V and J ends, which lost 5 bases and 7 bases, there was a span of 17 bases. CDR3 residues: CSVTRQEGAEKLFF. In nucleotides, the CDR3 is TGCAGCGTTACGAGACAGGAAGGGGCTGAAAAACTGTTTTTT.

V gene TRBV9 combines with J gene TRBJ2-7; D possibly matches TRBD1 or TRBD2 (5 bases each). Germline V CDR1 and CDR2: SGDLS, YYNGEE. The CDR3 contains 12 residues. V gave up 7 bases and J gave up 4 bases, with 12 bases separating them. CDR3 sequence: CASGDGGYEQYF. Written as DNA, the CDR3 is TGTGCCAGCGGGGATGGGGGATACGAGCAGTACTTC.

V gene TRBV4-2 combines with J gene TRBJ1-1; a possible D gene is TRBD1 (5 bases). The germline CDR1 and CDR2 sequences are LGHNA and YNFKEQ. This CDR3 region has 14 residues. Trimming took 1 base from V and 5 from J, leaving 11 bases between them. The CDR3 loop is CASSQVKGSTEAFF. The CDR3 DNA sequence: TGTGCCAGCAGCCAAGTAAAGGGGAGTACTGAAGCTTTCTTT.

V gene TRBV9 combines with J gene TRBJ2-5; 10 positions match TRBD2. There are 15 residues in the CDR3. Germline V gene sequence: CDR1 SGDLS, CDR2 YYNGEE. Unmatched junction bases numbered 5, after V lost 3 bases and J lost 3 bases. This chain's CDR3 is CASSGQAGGKETQYF. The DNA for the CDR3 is TGTGCCAGCAGCGGACAAGCGGGAGGGAAAGAGACCCAGTACTTC.